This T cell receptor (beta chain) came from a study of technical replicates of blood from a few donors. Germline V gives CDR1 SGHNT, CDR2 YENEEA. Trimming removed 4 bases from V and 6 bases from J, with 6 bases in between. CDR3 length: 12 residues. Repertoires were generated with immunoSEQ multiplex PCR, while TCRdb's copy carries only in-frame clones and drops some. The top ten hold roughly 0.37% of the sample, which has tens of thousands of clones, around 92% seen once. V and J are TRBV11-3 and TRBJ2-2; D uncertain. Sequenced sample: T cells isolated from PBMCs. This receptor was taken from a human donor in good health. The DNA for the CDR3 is TGTGCCAGCAGCTACCAGGCCGGGGAGCTGTTTTTT. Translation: CASSYQAGELFF.